The entry below gives a single TCR beta chain sequence along with its context. The specificity of this receptor is unknown. Per-base qualities were not stored, and no clone one base away is much larger. Libraries were made using 5' RACE. The sequencer listed for this sample is Illumina MiSeq. Clones were called with MiXCR by TCRdb after fastp trimmed the public reads at Q25, and only in-frame beta chains were retained. Merged by CDR3 protein, the rows form single entries marked with the most common genes and DNA. The sample table holds some 100,000 distinct CDR3 sequences, of which around 17% were seen once. Of the sample, about 6% is held by the ten largest clones. This record belongs to a study of T cells of healthy individuals (dated 2018 in TCRdb). Its CDR3 holds 17 amino acids, cysteine through phenylalanine. The kept DNA is CDR3 alone, 51 bases in frame from the first base. Reading the germline V gene (reference sequence) gives CDR1 LNHDA and CDR2 SQIVND. The V end gives up 4 bases and the J end 7 bases, leaving 11 bases in the junction not matched to a gene.

This receptor chain uses TRBV19 and TRBJ1-5, with 12 bases in between that match TRBD1. This receptor was identified in a human donor in good health. The CDR3 protein is CASSTKRGQGARQPQHF. The nucleotide sequence reads as follows: TGTGCCAGTAGTACCAAAAGGGGACAGGGGGCACGGCAGCCCCAGCATTTT.